This T cell receptor (beta chain) was sequenced for a study of shared clonotypes between healthy human individuals (dated by TCRdb to 2018 to 2021). Looking at the study overall: Three men and two women, aged 18 to 49 years, made up the cohort. For each donor, CD4 naive and CD4 memory were each run on three plates, CD8 naive on two plates, and CD8 memory on one plate. Per donor, leukapheresis produced somewhere between about 0.8 and 9.5 billion PBMCs. To estimate repertoire size and how much clonotypes are shared between individuals, the study performed deep sequencing of blood TCR repertoires from 4 to 6 healthy adults. To increase sequencing depth and limit assay-specific biases, different laboratories used diverse techniques to prepare libraries and sequence TCR repertoires.

What the research found in general, with its limitations: Because the study included a small number of donors, the genetic and exposure-history diversity represented was limited. Pairwise subsampling indicated that sequencing depth was expected to affect the degree of clonotype sharing among donors. Approximately 5% of naive CD4, 3.5% of naive CD8, around 2.3% of memory CD4, and over 0.35% of memory CD8 clonotypes were shared across several donors. Larger estimated clonotype richness was generally found for naive subsets than for memory subsets. Compared with non-shared clonotypes, the clonotypes found in all four sorted-subset donors had higher generation probabilities. Only blood was sampled, and tissue TCR repertoires likely differ from those in blood. Rarefaction of sorted-subset datasets indicated incomplete sequencing despite the large sequencing depth.

As concerns this clone: No cognate antigen has been identified for it. No base qualities exist here, and no much larger clone lies one base off it.

Using the deep immunoSEQ assay, multiplex PCR amplified TCR CDR3 regions from genomic DNA. Extracted genomic DNA from each cell subset was distributed evenly across all wells of several immunoSEQ 96-well plates, and each plate was treated as a replicate. Each replicate PCR for sorted subsets received about 210 ng genomic DNA, equal to about 30,000 T cell genomes. Purified libraries were quantified with a Qubit 3.0 fluorometer, sized on a Bioanalyzer 2100, and re-quantified with the KAPA Library Quantification kit. Each immunoSEQ 96-well plate was sequenced on its own single-read 150-cycle Illumina NextSeq 550 flow cell. Processing in the source paper ran as follows. Because the immunoSEQ output held only junctional sequences and lacked quality scores, the filtering could not match the filtering applied to full-length reads. To assign V/J genes and CDR3, sequences were annotated using PyIR, a Python wrapper for IgBLAST v1.9, with IMGT germline references. Reads with weak V/J assignments (E-value above 1e-6), missing CDR3, stop codons, out-of-frame junctions, or ambiguous translated residues were removed. V3J clonotypes were defined as sequences sharing an identical inferred V gene, J gene, and CDR3 amino acid sequence. Percentage overlap between repertoires was computed as shared unique clonotypes divided by the size of the smaller repertoire. Repertoire richness was assessed with RTK rarefaction, the Chao1 estimator, and Recon v2.1 estimates of unobserved clonotypes. For all TCRbeta clonotypes obtained by the gDNA method from four donors, generation probabilities were computed with OLGA. TCRdb re-hosts the immuneACCESS table, in-frame sequences only. Its copies lack some clones; in the studies checked, an unresolved V gene accounts for under half of them, and the cause for the rest is not known. V and J calls and clone size are as listed in that table; D and trimming were resolved from the DNA. Recorded for this sample are around 2,000,000 clones; approximately 95% of them occurred a single time. 1% to 1.5% of the sample is taken by the ten largest.

CD8 naive samples consisted of CD45RO-negative cells that were positively selected for CCR7, yielding a CD45RA+CCR7+ population without TemRA cells. The donors were healthy, HIV-negative adults who had no recently reported acute infections or vaccinations. Only Caucasian adults living in Nashville, Tennessee, USA were represented among the donors. Blood was obtained by leukapheresis, after which PBMCs were separated by Ficoll-Histopaque density gradient centrifugation and cryopreserved in liquid nitrogen vapor phase. Analytical flow cytometry was used to check the purity and quantity of each magnetically sorted T cell population. From each sorted fraction, genomic DNA was isolated and quantified by UV absorbance on a Nanodrop 2000c. V and J are truncated by 3 bases and 2 bases respectively, leaving an intervening sequence of 13 bases. Sequences SEHNR (CDR1) and FQNEAQ (CDR2) are obtained from the germline V gene (reference sequence). From cysteine to phenylalanine, the CDR3 is 15 amino acids long. The read is trimmed to its CDR3 DNA, 45 bases read in frame from base 1.

The receptor chain draws on TRBV7-9 and TRBJ1-1, with no confidently assigned D gene. The origin of this receptor is a man aged 18 to 30 in good health. Material for sequencing was naive CD8+ T cells sorted from blood. This specimen's cell subset or site label, interpreted: CD45RA+CCR7+. DNA sequence: TGTGCCAGCAGCTTTGGGTCTATATTAAACACTGAAGCTTTCTTT. It translates as CASSFGSILNTEAFF.